The 23 T cell receptor beta chains listed next were all sequenced from one sample in a study of blood T cell repertoires in COVID-19. Profiling relied on immunoSEQ multiplex PCR, and the TCRdb table lists in-frame clones only, not all of them. Of roughly 100,000 clones in the sample, about 72% were seen once. Sample: peripheral blood. Receptor source: a man aged 60 to 69 with active or convalescent COVID-19.

The chain combines TRBV2 with TRBJ2-7; D unresolved. Between the trimmed V and J ends, which lost 2 bases and 3 bases, there was a span of 8 bases. The CDR3 spans 13 residues. Germline CDR1 reads SNHLY; CDR2 reads FYNNEI. CDR3 sequence reads: CASSEPPGYEQYV. CDR3 DNA: TGTGCCAGCAGTGAACCCCCCGGCTACGAGCAGTACGTC.

V is TRBV5-4 and J is TRBJ2-3; D unclear. This CDR3 region has 13 residues. V was pared by 4 bases and J by 3 bases, with 9 bases between. Germline-derived CDR1 and CDR2 are SGHNT and YYREEE (reference sequence). The CDR3 nucleotides are TGTGCCAGCAGCCCCTTAGAAACAGATACGCAGTATTTT. It yields the protein CASSPLETDTQYF.

This chain's CDR3 is CASSLSDRGWDQPQHF. CDR3 DNA sequence: TGTGCCAGCAGTTTAAGTGACAGGGGCTGGGATCAGCCCCAGCATTTT. The chain uses TRBV28 and TRBJ1-5, with 8 positions matching TRBD1. The CDR3 spans 16 residues. Trimming removed 2 bases from V and 5 bases from J; junction bases left unmatched: 8. Germline V CDR1 and CDR2: MDHEN, SYDVKM.

The V gene is TRBV18, the J gene TRBJ2-1, with 7 bases identical to TRBD1. Unmatched junction bases numbered 7, after V lost 5 bases and J lost 6 bases. Germline V gene data show CDR1 as KGHSH and CDR2 as LQKENI. The length of the CDR3 is 14 residues. The CDR3 region is CASSRQGMGNEQFF. The CDR3 DNA reads TGTGCCAGCTCAAGACAGGGAATGGGCAATGAGCAGTTCTTC.

V and J are TRBV18 and TRBJ1-1; TRBD1 might be the D (5 bases). Trimming shortened V by 2 bases and J by 1 base, and 8 bases separated the two germline ends. Germline-derived CDR1 and CDR2 are KGHSH and LQKENI. CDR3 length: 14 residues. The CDR3 sequence is CASSPLGQNTEAFF. The CDR3 DNA reads TGTGCCAGCTCACCATTAGGACAGAACACTGAAGCTTTCTTT.

V gene TRBV10-3 combines with J gene TRBJ2-5; 7 nucleotides line up with TRBD2. The CDR3 has 13 amino acids. After removal of 8 bases from V and 6 bases from J, the junction contained 9 bases not matched to a gene. Germline CDR1 is ENHRY and CDR2 is SYGVKD. The CDR3 coding sequence is TGTGCCATCGGTCCCGGACTAGGGAAGACCCAGTACTTC. Encoded protein: CAIGPGLGKTQYF.

The chain recombines TRBV2 with TRBJ2-7; D remains unclear. The CDR3 totals 15 residues. Per the germline V gene, CDR1 is SNHLY and CDR2 is FYNNEI. V lost 3 bases, J lost 0 bases, and 12 bases lay in between. CDR3 sequence: CASSDVLPGSYEQYF. The CDR3 DNA reads TGTGCCAGCAGTGACGTCTTACCGGGCTCCTACGAGCAGTACTTC.

This sequence joins TRBV7-2 and TRBJ1-2, with TRBD1 matching 11 bases. V gave up 1 base and J gave up 3 bases; unmatched junction bases: 4. Germline CDR1 is SGHTA and CDR2 is FQGNSA. The CDR3 contains 16 residues. Here the CDR3 DNA reads TGTGCCAGCAGCTTAGGGGGGACAGGGGGGCACTATGGCTACACCTTC. It is translated as CASSLGGTGGHYGYTF. Using reference TRBV7-2 and TRBJ1-2 for the parts outside the CDR3, the full variable domain is GAGVSQSPSNKVTEKGKDVELRCDPISGHTALYWYRQSLGQGLEFLIYFQGNSAPDKSGLPSDRFSAERTGGSVSTLTIQRTQQEDSAVYLCASSLGGTGGHYGYTFGSGTRLTVV.

Concerning this clone itself: One junction end disagrees with the germline gene, perhaps due to a read error. The gene calls are TRBV5-1 and TRBJ1-2, with TRBD1 identical over 7 bases. CDR1 is SGHRS, CDR2 YFSETQ, per germline. The CDR3 covers 17 residues. The CDR3 nucleotides are TGCGCCAGCAGCATAGGGGGCGGTAATAGTCCTAATTATGGCTACACCTTC. Translating gives CASSIGGGNSPNYGYTF.

V is TRBV30 and J is TRBJ2-5; D gene uncertain. V was pared by 3 bases and J by 3 bases, with 17 bases between. The CDR3 length is 15 residues. Germline CDR1 GTSNPN, CDR2 SVGIG (reference sequence). The DNA for the CDR3 is TGTGCCTGGAGCTGGGCCGTCCTCACGGAAGAGACCCAGTACTTC. Its protein product is CAWSWAVLTEETQYF.

The V call is TRBV30, the J call TRBJ1-2; TRBD1 matches at 7 bases. After removal of 3 bases from V and 8 bases from J, the junction contained 3 bases not matched to a gene. This CDR3 has 11 amino acids. Germline V gene lookup returns CDR1 GTSNPN and CDR2 SVGIG (reference sequence). CDR3: CAWRWDRGYTF. The CDR3 DNA reads as TGTGCCTGGAGGTGGGACAGAGGCTACACCTTC.

The chain couples TRBV19 to TRBJ2-7, with 11 bases fitting TRBD1. Germline V gene sequence: CDR1 LNHDA, CDR2 SQIVND (reference sequence). The CDR3 length is 15 residues. After removal of 5 bases from V and 0 bases from J, the junction contained 3 bases not matched to a gene. Here the CDR3 reads CASSAGTGGSYEQYV. CDR3 in DNA: TGTGCCAGTAGTGCCGGGACAGGGGGCTCCTACGAGCAGTACGTC.

The gene calls are TRBV7-2 and TRBJ1-5, with D possibly matching TRBD1 (5 bases). The germline CDR1 and CDR2 sequences are SGHTA and FQGNSA. This CDR3 is 18 amino acids long. Trimming pared 5 bases from V and 0 bases from J, leaving 20 bases between. CDR3 sequence (DNA): TGTGCCAGCAGCCTCCCGACCTGGGGGGGGAATAGCAATCAGCCCCAGCATTTT. The encoded protein is CASSLPTWGGNSNQPQHF.

The chain links TRBV25-1 to TRBJ1-1; tentative D call: TRBD1 (6 bases). The V and J ends lost 6 bases and 0 bases respectively, with 14 bases between them. There are 15 residues in the CDR3. Germline CDR1 MGHDK, CDR2 SYGVNS. The DNA for the CDR3 is TGTGCCAGCAGAAAGAGAGGGGACATGAACACTGAAGCTTTCTTT. Amino acid sequence: CASRKRGDMNTEAFF. The full variable domain, completed using reference TRBV25-1 and TRBJ1-1, is EADIYQTPRYLVIGTGKKITLECSQTMGHDKMYWYQQDPGMELHLIHYSYGVNSTEKGDLSSESTVSRIRTEHFPLTLESARPSHTSQYLCASRKRGDMNTEAFFGQGTRLTVV.

The chain employs TRBV18 and TRBJ1-1, with a possible D match to TRBD1 (6 bases). Trimming took 3 bases from V and 11 from J, leaving 16 bases between them. The V gene's germline CDR1 is KGHSH and CDR2 LQKENI. The CDR3 covers 13 residues. The CDR3 region has the DNA TGTGCCAGCTCACCGGCCGCAGGGACATGGGCTTTCTTT. Protein: CASSPAAGTWAFF.

The chain is built from TRBV5-1 and TRBJ1-1; 7 bases match TRBD1. CDR1 is SGHRS and CDR2 is YFSETQ in the germline V gene. J lost 6 bases, V lost 0 bases, and 5 bases had no gene match. This CDR3 spans 14 amino acids. The CDR3 region has the DNA TGCGCCAGCAGCTTGGGACAGGGTGGGGCTGAAGCTTTCTTT. Its translation: CASSLGQGGAEAFF.

The chain employs TRBV7-9 and TRBJ1-1; D is uncertain. In germline, CDR1 is SEHNR, CDR2 FQNEAQ (reference sequence). The CDR3 is 14 residues long. Trimming removed 2 bases at V and 3 bases at J, with 10 bases between. DNA of the CDR3: TGTGCCAGCAGCTTAACGGGGATGGACACTGAAGCTTTCTTT. This translates into CASSLTGMDTEAFF.

V gene TRBV7-2 combines with J gene TRBJ1-2, with 9 bases lining up with TRBD1. After removal of 0 bases from V and 8 bases from J, the junction contained 4 bases not matched to a gene. Germline V gives CDR1 SGHTA, CDR2 FQGNSA. This CDR3 comprises 14 residues. CDR3 sequence reads: CASSLATGGRGYTF. The CDR3 DNA reads TGTGCCAGCAGCTTAGCCACAGGGGGCAGAGGCTACACCTTC.

The chain uses TRBV6-2 or TRBV6-3 and TRBJ1-1; D perhaps matches TRBD1 (5 bases). Trimming removed 5 bases from V and 3 bases from J, with 16 bases in between. Germline V gene sequence: CDR1 MNHEY, CDR2 SVGEGT. This CDR3 contains 15 residues. CDR3 bases: TGTGCCAGCAGTGACACAAGGGGCTTATACACTGAAGCTTTCTTT. It is translated as CASSDTRGLYTEAFF.

This clone was seen a handful of times. The chain carries TRBV2 and TRBJ1-1; 8 bases line up with TRBD1. This CDR3 contains 15 residues. V shed 3 bases, J shed 3 bases, and the junction held 6 bases outside the gene matches. CDR1 SNHLY and CDR2 FYNNEI come from the germline V gene. The CDR3 spells CASSEVRGLHTEAFF. The CDR3 bases are TGTGCCAGCAGTGAGGTCAGGGGGCTTCACACTGAAGCTTTCTTT.

The V and J genes are TRBV19 and TRBJ1-5, with TRBD1 matching 7 bases. This CDR3 has 14 residues. Germline values: CDR1 LNHDA, CDR2 SQIVND (reference sequence). The J segment lost 4 bases and the V segment lost 6 bases, leaving 6 bases of the junction unmatched. DNA for the CDR3: TGTGCCAGTAGCGACAGGGATACAAATCAGCCCCAGCATTTT. Translated: CASSDRDTNQPQHF.

V gene TRBV2 combines with J gene TRBJ2-1; 15 nucleotides line up with TRBD2. The CDR3 length is 15 residues. CDR1 and CDR2 (germline): SNHLY, FYNNEI. V trimming: 4 bases; J trimming: 6 bases; junction bases outside the gene matches: 1. The DNA of the CDR3 is TGTGCCAGCAGTGGGACTAGCGGGAGGGGCAATGAGCAGTTCTTC. Protein product: CASSGTSGRGNEQFF.

The V and J genes are TRBV18 and TRBJ1-2; 7 bases are shared with TRBD1. Germline V gene sequence: CDR1 KGHSH, CDR2 LQKENI. The CDR3 consists of 14 residues. J was trimmed by 4 bases and V by 1 base; bases with no gene match: 3. DNA for the CDR3: TGTGCCAGCTCACCACAGACAGGGTTCTATGGCTACACCTTC. This sequence encodes CASSPQTGFYGYTF.